A selection of T cell receptor beta chains follows, all from one sample in a study of blood T cell repertoires in COVID-19. Using immunoSEQ multiplex PCR, the repertoire was profiled, and TCRdb retains in-frame clones only, with some absent. The profile covers around 280,000 clones, with around 91% appearing a single time and 1.7% taken by the ten largest. The sample comprised PBMCs or T cells enriched from blood (not recorded which). The receptors shown here come from a woman under 30 with acute COVID-19. Each CDR3 is given with its conserved first and last residue. The D gene is left open where the match is weak. Expanded clones get a size class; other rows say once, few or many, or leave the size out.

>TRBD2|TRBJ2-3|TRBV28|.
CASSLKLAGDTDTQYF
TGTGCCAGCAGTCTCAAGCTAGCGGGAGATACAGATACGCAGTATTTT
>TRBD1|TRBJ1-5|TRBV4-1|.
CASSQDRGTGRAYQPQHF
TGCGCCAGCAGCCAAGATCGAGGGACAGGGAGGGCTTATCAGCCCCAGCATTTT
>.|TRBJ2-5|TRBV6-5|.
CAGGWGFQETQYF
TGTGCCGGCGGCTGGGGCTTCCAAGAGACCCAGTACTTC
>TRBD2|TRBJ2-3|TRBV6-2/TRBV6-3|.
CASSYLGGSTDTQYF
TGTGCCAGCAGTTACCTGGGGGGGAGCACAGATACGCAGTATTTT
>TRBD2|TRBJ2-1|TRBV6-4|many
CASMRLAGESNEQFF
TGTGCCAGCATGAGACTAGCGGGAGAGTCCAATGAGCAGTTCTTC
>TRBD1|TRBJ1-2|TRBV30|.
CAWSATGVDGYTF
TGTGCCTGGAGTGCAACAGGGGTGGATGGCTACACCTTC
>.|TRBJ1-3|TRBV11-3|.
CASSLSGAGNTIYF
TGTGCCAGCAGCTTATCCGGGGCTGGAAACACCATATATTTT
>TRBD1|TRBJ2-7|TRBV5-1|.
CASSSGDRRSYEQYF
TGCGCCAGCAGCTCAGGGGACAGGCGCTCCTACGAGCAGTACTTC
>.|TRBJ1-5|TRBV5-1|.
CASITGRTQPQHF
TGCGCCAGCATTACAGGTAGAACTCAGCCCCAGCATTTT
>.|TRBJ2-7|TRBV28|.
CASSLWSSGATYEQYF
TGTGCCAGCAGTTTATGGAGTAGCGGAGCCACCTACGAGCAGTACTTC
>.|TRBJ2-2|TRBV5-1|few
CASSLSHGELFF
TGCGCCAGCAGCTTGTCCCACGGGGAGCTGTTTTTT